This TCR beta chain was captured by sequencing in a study of shared clonotypes between healthy human individuals. Study-wide results and caveats: Sampling involved blood alone; tissue repertoires likely differ. Genetic and exposure-history diversity was limited by the few donors.

The germline gives CDR1 SGDLS, CDR2 YYNGEE. V was cut by 3 bases and J by 0 bases, with 9 bases left in between. The CDR3 is made up of 14 amino acids. The table lists this clone with a count of one. Its antigen remains unidentified. As handled by the study authors: ImmunoSEQ junction-only sequences lacked quality scores, so their filtering differed. Produced via immunoSEQ multiplex PCR; TCRdb's table is partial and in-frame only. V, J and clone size were drawn from that table, and D and trimming were deduced from the DNA. The table shows around 450,000 clones, with around 79% occurring only once. This chain connects TRBV9 to TRBJ1-2; possible D gene TRBD1, 5 bases. The origin of this receptor is a woman aged 40-49 years in good health. Some clones in this sample may be carry-over from other donors' samples. Sequencing was carried out using PBMCs. DNA for the CDR3: TGTGCCAGCAGCGCGGACAATTCTAACTATGGCTACACCTTC. This codes for CASSADNSNYGYTF.